This T cell receptor beta chain was obtained from a study of T cell repertoires in cytomegalovirus infection. On the study more broadly: The public TCR beta signatures pointed to both CMV infection and matching HLA type. General study findings and limits: Adding up the frequency of public TCR beta families identified people who carried CMV plus the relevant HLA. Within the response measured ex vivo, HLA-C-restricted CMV-specific TCR beta clonotypes were dominant.

As concerns this clonotype: Its antigen is currently unknown.

CDR1 and CDR2 from the germline V gene are MGHDK and SYGVNS. After removal of 3 bases from V and 4 bases from J, the junction contained 1 base not matched to a gene. The CDR3 has 15 residues. TCRdb passed the reads through MiXCR, listing each CDR3 protein once. The table lists about 600,000 distinct CDR3 sequences, roughly 26% of them singletons, with 8% in the top ten. V and J are TRBV25-1 and TRBJ2-5; 14 bases line up with TRBD2. The sequenced sample consisted of CD8+ T cells from PBMCs. The sequence came from a human donor in good health (CMV status not recorded). Some clones in this sample may be carry-over from other donors' samples. CDR3 in DNA: TGTGCCAGCAGTGAGGGACTAGCGGGGGTAGAGACCCAGTACTTC. Residues: CASSEGLAGVETQYF.